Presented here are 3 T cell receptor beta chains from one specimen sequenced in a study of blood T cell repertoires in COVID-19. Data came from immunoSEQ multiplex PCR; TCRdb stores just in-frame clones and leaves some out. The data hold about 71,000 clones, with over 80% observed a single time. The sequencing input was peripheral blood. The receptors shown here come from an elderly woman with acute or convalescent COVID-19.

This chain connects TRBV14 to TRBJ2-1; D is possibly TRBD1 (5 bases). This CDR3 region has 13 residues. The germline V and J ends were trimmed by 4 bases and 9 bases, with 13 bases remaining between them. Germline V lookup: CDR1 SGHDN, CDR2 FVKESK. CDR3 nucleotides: TGTGCCAGCAGCCGCCCAGGGATCGGTGAGCAGTTCTTC. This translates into CASSRPGIGEQFF.

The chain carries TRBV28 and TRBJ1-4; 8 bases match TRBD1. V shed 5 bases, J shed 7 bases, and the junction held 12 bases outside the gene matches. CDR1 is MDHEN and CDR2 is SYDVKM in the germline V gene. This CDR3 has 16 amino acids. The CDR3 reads CASSGTGTFTGEKLFF. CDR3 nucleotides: TGTGCCAGCAGTGGGACAGGTACATTCACGGGTGAAAAACTGTTTTTT.

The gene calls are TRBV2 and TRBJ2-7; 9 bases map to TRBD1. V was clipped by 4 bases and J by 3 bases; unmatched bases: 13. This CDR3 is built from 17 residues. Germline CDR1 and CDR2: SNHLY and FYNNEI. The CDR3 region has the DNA TGTGCCAGCAGTGGATACCCCCAGACAGGGGGTTACTACGAGCAGTACTTC. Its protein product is CASSGYPQTGGYYEQYF.